These 23 T cell receptor beta chains were all obtained from the same sample, sequenced in a study of technical replicates of blood from a handful of donors. Profiling relied on immunoSEQ multiplex PCR, and the TCRdb table lists in-frame clones only, not all of them. The data show 95,000 to 100,000 clones, with approximately 94% seen just once and less than 0.25% held by the top ten. Sequencing was performed on T cells isolated from PBMCs. The receptors stem from a human donor in good health.

V and J are TRBV28 and TRBJ1-1; 7 nucleotides align to TRBD1. The CDR3 length is 15 residues. V lost 5 bases, J lost 8 bases, and 14 bases stayed unmatched. Germline loops: CDR1 MDHEN, CDR2 SYDVKM. The CDR3 nucleotides read TGTGCCAGCAGTCCGAGAGGGACAGCTCAGCCCGAAGCTTTCTTT. Amino acids: CASSPRGTAQPEAFF.

This chain connects TRBV15 to TRBJ1-4, with D tentatively TRBD1 (5 bases). The V and J ends lost 2 bases and 3 bases respectively, with 16 bases between them. The CDR3 has 17 amino acids. CDR1 is LNHNV and CDR2 is YYDKDF in the germline V gene (reference sequence). CDR3: CATSRSGVGDPNEKLFF. The CDR3 DNA reads TGTGCCACCAGCAGAAGCGGGGTGGGGGACCCTAATGAAAAACTGTTTTTT.

This clone was recorded a few times. The rearrangement uses TRBV10-1 and TRBJ2-3; D ambiguous. V lost 0 bases and J 2 bases, leaving 12 bases between the germline ends. Per germline, CDR1 WNHNN and CDR2 SYGVQD (reference sequence). This CDR3 has 16 residues. This CDR3 is CASSESWLGNTDTQYF. In nucleotides, the CDR3 is TGCGCCAGCAGTGAGTCTTGGCTAGGCAACACAGATACGCAGTATTTT.

The chain couples TRBV6-5 to TRBJ2-7; D is unclear. The CDR3 is 11 residues long. V was shortened by 4 bases and J by 10 bases, with 11 bases between the two germline ends. In germline, CDR1 is MNHEY, CDR2 SVGAGI. DNA for the CDR3: TGTGCCAGCAGTTCTCAAACTGTACAGTACTTC. It encodes CASSSQTVQYF.

The chain carries TRBV21-1 and TRBJ1-2; the D segment call TRBD1 is taken from the table without a DNA check. TRBV21-1 counts as a pseudogene. The CDR3 runs 13 residues. The CDR3 reads CASTSDRVECYTF. The CDR3 DNA is TGTGCCAGCACCTCAGACAGGGTAGAATGCTACACCTTC.

The chain joins TRBV18 to TRBJ2-7; TRBD1 might be the D (5 bases). The CDR3 is 16 residues long. Germline V gives CDR1 KGHSH, CDR2 LQKENI. The germline V and J ends were trimmed by 0 bases and 0 bases, with 12 bases remaining between them. CDR3 in DNA: TGTGCCAGCTCACCACCTGGCCAGGGTCCCTCCTACGAGCAGTACTTC. Encoded protein: CASSPPGQGPSYEQYF. Looking up the rest from reference TRBV18 and TRBJ2-7 gives the full variable domain: NAGVMQNPRHLVRRRGQEARLRCSPMKGHSHVYWYRQLPEEGLKFMVYLQKENIIDESGMPKERFSAEFPKEGPSILRIQQVVRGDSAAYFCASSPPGQGPSYEQYFGPGTRLTVT.

This clone has only one observation. The rearrangement uses TRBV2 and TRBJ1-3, with a weak D call TRBD1 (6 bases). The germline V gene encodes CDR1 SNHLY and CDR2 FYNNEI. This CDR3 is 13 amino acids long. The V and J ends lost 6 bases and 11 bases respectively, with 17 bases between them. This CDR3 is CASSRDTHLAIYF. The CDR3 nucleotides are TGTGCCAGCAGCCGGGACACCCACTTGGCCATATATTTT.

V usage is TRBV28 and J usage is TRBJ2-7; maybe TRBD2 (6 bases). This CDR3 comprises 15 residues. Per the germline V gene, CDR1 is MDHEN and CDR2 is SYDVKM. Trimming stripped 1 base from V and 0 bases from J, with 10 bases between. The CDR3 region is CASSLSAGPSYEQYF. CDR3 in DNA: TGTGCCAGCAGTTTATCGGCGGGACCCTCCTACGAGCAGTACTTC.

The genes are TRBV14 and TRBJ2-1; 13 nucleotides line up with TRBD2. CDR1 and CDR2 from the germline V gene are SGHDN and FVKESK. Trimming took 4 bases from V and 0 from J; bases not matched to a gene: 9. This CDR3 spans 19 amino acids. CDR3 nucleotide sequence: TGTGCCAGCAGCCCCGGGACTAGCGGGACCGGGAGCTCCTACAATGAGCAGTTCTTC. Translation gives CASSPGTSGTGSSYNEQFF.

The rearrangement links TRBV10-1 to TRBJ2-7, with TRBD2 matching over 12 bases. The germline V gene encodes CDR1 WNHNN and CDR2 SYGVQD (reference sequence). There are 14 residues in the CDR3. Trimming at V came to 4 bases and at J to 6 bases, leaving 4 bases not matched to a gene. CDR3 DNA: TGCGCCAGCAGTGTTACTAGCGGGGGGTCCGAGCAGTACTTC. The encoded protein is CASSVTSGGSEQYF.

V and J are TRBV19 and TRBJ2-2; unclear D gene. Trimming shortened V by 9 bases and J by 5 bases, and 13 bases separated the two germline ends. The germline gives CDR1 LNHDA, CDR2 SQIVND (reference sequence). The CDR3 is 13 residues long. The CDR3 DNA follows: TGTGCCAGCCCTACCCCCGAGACCGGGGAGCTGTTTTTT. Translating it yields CASPTPETGELFF. The whole variable domain, filled in from reference TRBV19 and TRBJ2-2, reads DGGITQSPKYLFRKEGQNVTLSCEQNLNHDAMYWYRQDPGQGLRLIYYSQIVNDFQKGDIAEGYSVSREKKESFPLTVTSAQKNPTAFYLCASPTPETGELFFGEGSRLTVL.

The V call is TRBV9, the J call TRBJ2-1; D might be TRBD2 (6 bases). Between the trimmed V and J ends, which lost 3 bases and 5 bases, there was a span of 18 bases. The CDR3 consists of 16 residues. The germline gives CDR1 SGDLS, CDR2 YYNGEE. The CDR3 loop reads CASSAVTGTGNNEQFF. The CDR3 DNA sequence: TGTGCCAGCAGCGCCGTTACCGGGACTGGGAACAATGAGCAGTTCTTC.

This chain links TRBV11-3 with TRBJ2-1; 8 bases match TRBD2. The V gene end was trimmed by 5 bases and the J gene end by 5 bases; junction bases not matched to a gene: 8. CDR1 is SGHNT, CDR2 YENEEA, per germline. This CDR3 has 15 residues. CDR3 sequence: CASSPPVRGDNEQFF. CDR3 DNA sequence: TGTGCCAGCAGCCCACCGGTGCGGGGGGACAATGAGCAGTTCTTC.

This rearrangement joins TRBV7-8 to TRBJ2-3; D unclear. V lost 5 bases and J lost 0, with 12 bases in between. This CDR3 is 15 amino acids long. CDR1 and CDR2 from the germline V gene are SGHVS and FQNEAQ. Written as DNA, the CDR3 is TGTGCCAGCAGCCTGCGGCGACTTAGCACAGATACGCAGTATTTT. This sequence encodes CASSLRRLSTDTQYF.

J is TRBJ2-3 and V is TRBV11-2, with 7 bases fitting TRBD2. With 0 bases clipped from V and 2 bases from J, the junction kept 2 bases outside the gene matches. CDR1 is SGHAT and CDR2 is FQNNGV in the germline V gene. This CDR3 is built from 15 residues. The chain's CDR3 is CASSLEGGYTDTQYF. The CDR3 coding sequence is TGTGCCAGCAGCTTAGAGGGGGGGTACACAGATACGCAGTATTTT.

V and J are TRBV5-1 and TRBJ2-1, with D perhaps matching TRBD2 (7 bases). The CDR3 is made up of 15 amino acids. Per germline, CDR1 SGHRS and CDR2 YFSETQ. Deletions cut 4 bases from V and 5 bases from J, with 16 bases between. CDR3 sequence reads: CASSRNEGGDNEQFF. The CDR3 DNA sequence: TGCGCCAGCAGCCGGAACGAGGGGGGGGACAATGAGCAGTTCTTC.

The rearrangement joins TRBV28 to TRBJ2-7; D possibly corresponds to TRBD2 (6 bases). Germline V gene sequence: CDR1 MDHEN, CDR2 SYDVKM. The CDR3 totals 15 residues. The germline V and J ends were trimmed by 7 bases and 4 bases, with 20 bases remaining between them. In DNA form, the CDR3 reads TGTGCCAGCACAAAGGGACTCCCCGTTATATACGAGCAGTACTTC. It yields the protein CASTKGLPVIYEQYF. The variable domain in full, completed from reference TRBV28 and TRBJ2-7, reads DVKVTQSSRYLVKRTGEKVFLECVQDMDHENMFWYRQDPGLGLRLIYFSYDVKMKEKGDIPEGYSVSREKKERFSLILESASTNQTSMYLCASTKGLPVIYEQYFGPGTRLTVT.

This chain joins TRBV7-2 and TRBJ2-7; TRBD2 matches 11 bases. In germline, CDR1 is SGHTA, CDR2 FQGNSA. Trimming cost V 5 bases and J 4 bases; bases outside gene matches: 7. The length of the CDR3 is 15 residues. CDR3 bases: TGTGCCAGCAGCCTACGGACTAGCGGGTCTTACGAGCAGTACTTC. It is translated as CASSLRTSGSYEQYF. Supplemented by reference TRBV7-2 and TRBJ2-7, the full variable domain reads GAGVSQSPSNKVTEKGKDVELRCDPISGHTALYWYRQSLGQGLEFLIYFQGNSAPDKSGLPSDRFSAERTGGSVSTLTIQRTQQEDSAVYLCASSLRTSGSYEQYFGPGTRLTVT.

The CDR3 DNA sequence: TGCGCCAGCCCCAGGACAGGGTTTGATGAAAAACTGTTTTTT. Amino acid sequence: CASPRTGFDEKLFF. The chain carries TRBV5-1 and TRBJ1-4; 8 bases match TRBD1. The germline V gene has CDR1 SGHRS and CDR2 YFSETQ. The CDR3 loop spans 14 amino acids. With V trimmed by 7 bases and J by 6 bases, 8 bases remained unmatched.

The rearrangement joins TRBV29-1 to TRBJ2-5, with a tentative D call TRBD2 (6 bases). The CDR3 has 13 amino acids. V was cut by 4 bases and J by 5 bases, with 14 bases left in between. Per germline, CDR1 SQVTM and CDR2 ANQGSEA. CDR3 sequence: CSVVAAERETQYF. CDR3 sequence (DNA): TGCAGCGTTGTAGCGGCGGAGAGGGAGACCCAGTACTTC.

The chain employs TRBV5-4 and TRBJ2-7; 13 positions agree with TRBD2. J lost 3 bases, V lost 0 bases, and 6 bases had no gene match. The CDR3 runs 17 residues. CDR1 and CDR2 (germline): SGHNT, YYREEE (reference sequence). CDR3 amino acids: CASSLGTSGSRNYEQYF. CDR3 DNA: TGTGCCAGCAGCTTGGGGACTAGCGGGAGTAGGAACTACGAGCAGTACTTC.

This chain uses TRBV11-2 with TRBJ2-3, with 10 nucleotides matching TRBD2. Germline values: CDR1 SGHAT, CDR2 FQNNGV. The CDR3 runs 19 residues. The J segment lost 0 bases and the V segment lost 4 bases, leaving 13 bases of the junction unmatched. The CDR3 is CASSSVRSSGGPSTDTQYF. CDR3 bases: TGTGCCAGCAGCTCCGTAAGGTCTAGCGGGGGACCTAGCACAGATACGCAGTATTTT.

This clone was picked up one time. Here the CDR3 reads CASSERGLAGVRETQYF. CDR3 bases: TGTGCCAGCAGTGAACGAGGACTAGCGGGAGTCCGGGAGACCCAGTACTTC. This sequence joins TRBV25-1 and TRBJ2-5; 13 positions agree with TRBD2. CDR1 MGHDK and CDR2 SYGVNS come from the germline V gene. V gave up 2 bases and J gave up 5 bases; unmatched junction bases: 8. The CDR3 contains 17 residues. Looking up the rest from reference TRBV25-1 and TRBJ2-5 gives the full variable domain: EADIYQTPRYLVIGTGKKITLECSQTMGHDKMYWYQQDPGMELHLIHYSYGVNSTEKGDLSSESTVSRIRTEHFPLTLESARPSHTSQYLCASSERGLAGVRETQYFGPGTRLLVL.